This T cell receptor beta chain is from a study of OX40 agonist ivuxolimab in advanced cancers. Background on the study: Ivuxolimab, which is an agonistic anti-OX40 (CD134) antibody, was administered to the patients. Overall study results and limits: Not determined was the antigen specificity of the expanded peripheral T cells. Compared with others, partial responders at 0.1-3.0 mg/kg displayed clonal expansion among the lowest.

The cohort excluded patients with autoimmune disease history or systemic immunosuppression. This CDR3 has 16 amino acids. CDR1 and CDR2 from the germline V gene are ENHRY and SYGVKD. Trimming took off 2 bases at V and 2 bases at J, with 13 bases between the two ends. A word on this clone: The antigen is undetermined.

Repertoires were generated with immunoSEQ multiplex PCR, while TCRdb's copy carries only in-frame clones and drops some. The data hold around 95,000 clones, with 93% observed a single time. This clonotype was sampled from an adult with an advanced solid tumor such as melanoma, head and neck, liver or kidney cancer. This chain uses TRBV10-3 with TRBJ2-1; TRBD2 is a possible D gene (5 bases). Sequenced here: CD4+ or CD8+ T cells sorted from blood, sampled in a trial of the OX40 agonist ivuxolimab. The CDR3 loop is CAISERDSGTYNEQFF. Here the CDR3 DNA reads TGTGCCATCAGTGAGCGGGATTCAGGCACCTACAATGAGCAGTTCTTC.